The 14 T cell receptor beta chains listed next were all sequenced from one sample in a study of blood T cell repertoires in COVID-19. The method was immunoSEQ multiplex PCR; TCRdb's version includes in-frame clones alone and lacks a portion of them. The sample lists approximately 71,000 clones, 88% seen once, with 5.1% in the top ten. The material sequenced was peripheral blood. The receptor set was obtained from a human donor in a cohort sampled during active COVID-19.

The rearrangement links TRBV5-1 to TRBJ2-3; D gene unclear. The CDR3 is made up of 13 amino acids. Per germline, CDR1 SGHRS and CDR2 YFSETQ. V lost 5 bases and J 6 bases, leaving 13 bases between the germline ends. In DNA, the CDR3 is TGCGCCAGCAGTAGGTTCTCCGGGGATACGCAGTATTTT. Translating gives CASSRFSGDTQYF.

The chain couples TRBV18 to TRBJ2-1; D is unresolved. CDR1 is KGHSH, CDR2 LQKENI, per germline. V was trimmed by 6 bases and J by 8 bases, leaving 17 bases between them. The CDR3 extends over 14 amino acids. CDR3 coding DNA: TGTGCCAGCTCCTCCCTTCTGGCTGCGGATGAGCAGTTCTTC. Its translation: CASSSLLAADEQFF.

V gene TRBV6-2 or TRBV6-3 combines with J gene TRBJ1-1, with D maybe TRBD1 (6 bases). The CDR3 totals 15 residues. The germline V gene encodes CDR1 MNHEY and CDR2 SVGEGT. V lost 5 bases to trimming and J lost 1 base, with 14 bases between them. CDR3 bases: TGTGCCAGCAGTCCGGACAGACCGGGGAACACTGAAGCTTTCTTT. It encodes CASSPDRPGNTEAFF.

The V call is TRBV20-1, the J call TRBJ2-5; 7 nucleotides agree with TRBD2. This CDR3 has 15 amino acids. In germline, CDR1 is DFQATT, CDR2 SNEGSKA (reference sequence). The ends lost 3 bases at V and 3 bases at J; junction bases unmatched: 10. CDR3 residues: CSASLNGGGEETQYF. CDR3 nucleotide sequence: TGCAGTGCTAGTTTAAACGGGGGAGGGGAAGAGACCCAGTACTTC.

In this sample, this clone turned up once. This sequence joins TRBV28 and TRBJ1-2; D possibly corresponds to TRBD1 (6 bases). Per the germline V gene, CDR1 is MDHEN and CDR2 is SYDVKM. The CDR3 covers 14 residues. V lost 5 bases and J 4 bases, leaving 14 bases between the germline ends. The CDR3 region is CASSRGYGSYGYTF. The DNA for the CDR3 is TGTGCCAGCAGTAGGGGGTATGGGTCCTATGGCTACACCTTC.

The chain recombines TRBV28 with TRBJ2-1; 7 bases match TRBD2. Germline V CDR1 and CDR2: MDHEN, SYDVKM. The CDR3 runs to 15 residues. Losses at the gene ends were 7 bases for V and 4 bases for J; bases not matched to a gene: 10. The CDR3 DNA reads TGTGCCAGCAATACCGGGGGGAGGGGTTACAATGAGCAGTTCTTC. This gives the protein CASNTGGRGYNEQFF.

J is TRBJ2-7 and V is TRBV7-2; 9 bases line up with TRBD1. Trimming at V came to 6 bases and at J to 6 bases, leaving 6 bases not matched to a gene. Looked up from germline, CDR1 is SGHTA and CDR2 is FQGNSA. The CDR3 is 13 amino acids. The DNA of the CDR3 is TGTGCCAGCAGATCCGGGACAGGGACCGAGCAGTACTTC. This gives the protein CASRSGTGTEQYF.

CDR3 nucleotides: TGCGCCAGCAGCTTACAGCTTCATAGCACAGATACGCAGTATTTT. Translation gives CASSLQLHSTDTQYF. The rearrangement links TRBV5-1 to TRBJ2-3; D is uncertain. CDR3 length: 15 residues. The germline V gene encodes CDR1 SGHRS and CDR2 YFSETQ. Trimming left V 2 bases short and J 0 bases short, with 10 bases between.

The DNA for the CDR3 is TGTGCCAGCAGCATTAGCTCCTACAATGAGCAGTTCTTC. Amino acids: CASSISSYNEQFF. The chain employs TRBV9 and TRBJ2-1; unclear D gene. In germline, CDR1 is SGDLS, CDR2 YYNGEE. Between the trimmed V and J ends, which lost 4 bases and 0 bases, there was a span of 5 bases. CDR3 length: 13 amino acids.

The V gene is TRBV27, the J gene TRBJ2-3; unclear D gene. This CDR3 comprises 13 residues. The germline CDR1 and CDR2 sequences are MNHEY and SMNVEV (reference sequence). Trimming left V 7 bases short and J 2 bases short, with 10 bases between. The CDR3 loop is CASTTRITDTQYF. DNA of the CDR3: TGTGCCAGCACAACGAGGATCACAGATACGCAGTATTTT.

This chain connects TRBV7-6 to TRBJ2-1, with D tentatively TRBD1 (7 bases). Per germline, CDR1 SGHVS and CDR2 FNYEAQ. The CDR3 has 16 residues. Trimming cost V 3 bases and J 6 bases, with 18 bases left between them. CDR3 in DNA: TGTGCCAGCAGCTTCCCTCTAGGAGGGGGCTCCAATGAGCAGTTCTTC. It yields the protein CASSFPLGGGSNEQFF.

The rearrangement uses TRBV7-6 and TRBJ2-1; 8 bases are a match to TRBD1. V gave up 5 bases and J gave up 8 bases; unmatched junction bases: 5. The CDR3 spans 13 residues. Germline V gene lookup returns CDR1 SGHVS and CDR2 FNYEAQ. The CDR3 spells CASSPRGRHEQFF. The CDR3 nucleotides read TGTGCCAGCAGCCCCAGGGGGCGTCATGAGCAGTTCTTC. Filled out from reference TRBV7-6 and TRBJ2-1, the complete variable domain reads GAGVSQSPRYKVTKRGQDVALRCDPISGHVSLYWYRQALGQGPEFLTYFNYEAQQDKSGLPNDRFSAERPEGSISTLTIQRTEQRDSAMYRCASSPRGRHEQFFGPGTRLTVL.

The V and J genes are TRBV3-1 (or the pseudogene TRBV3-2) and TRBJ2-1, with D perhaps TRBD2 (7 bases). Deletions cut 6 bases from V and 7 bases from J, with 13 bases between. The CDR3 contains 13 residues. The germline CDR1 and CDR2 sequences are LGHDT and YNNKEL (reference sequence). CDR3 amino acids: CASRMGGGNEQFF. In DNA, the CDR3 is TGTGCCAGCAGGATGGGAGGGGGGAATGAGCAGTTCTTC.

V gene TRBV2 combines with J gene TRBJ2-1, with TRBD2 identical over 11 bases. The CDR3 is 15 residues long. Trimming removed 6 bases from V and 4 bases from J; junction bases left unmatched: 5. Germline CDR1 SNHLY, CDR2 FYNNEI. CDR3: CASRTGTSGYNEQFF. In nucleotides, the CDR3 is TGTGCCAGCAGGACCGGGACTAGCGGTTACAATGAGCAGTTCTTC.